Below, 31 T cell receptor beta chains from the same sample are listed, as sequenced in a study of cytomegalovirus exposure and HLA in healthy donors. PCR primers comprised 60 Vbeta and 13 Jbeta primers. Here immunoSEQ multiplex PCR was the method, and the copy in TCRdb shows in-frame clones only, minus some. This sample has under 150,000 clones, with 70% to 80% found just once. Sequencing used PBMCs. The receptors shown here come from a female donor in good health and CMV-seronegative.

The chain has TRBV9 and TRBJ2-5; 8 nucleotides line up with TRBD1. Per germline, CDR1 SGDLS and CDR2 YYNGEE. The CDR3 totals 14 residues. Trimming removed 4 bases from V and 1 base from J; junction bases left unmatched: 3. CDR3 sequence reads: CASSLQGGQETQYF. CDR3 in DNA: TGTGCCAGCAGCCTACAGGGGGGCCAAGAGACCCAGTACTTC. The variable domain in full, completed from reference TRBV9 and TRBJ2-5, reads DSGVTQTPKHLITATGQRVTLRCSPRSGDLSVYWYQQSLDQGLQFLIQYYNGEERAKGNILERFSAQQFPDLHSELNLSSLELGDSALYFCASSLQGGQETQYFGPGTRLLVL.

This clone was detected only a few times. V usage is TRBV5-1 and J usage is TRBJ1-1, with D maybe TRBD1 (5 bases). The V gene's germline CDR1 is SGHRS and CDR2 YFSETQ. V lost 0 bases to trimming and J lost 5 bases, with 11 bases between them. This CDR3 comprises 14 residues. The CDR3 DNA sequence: TGCGCCAGCAGCTTGGAAGGGGATCGGACTGAAGCTTTCTTT. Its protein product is CASSLEGDRTEAFF.

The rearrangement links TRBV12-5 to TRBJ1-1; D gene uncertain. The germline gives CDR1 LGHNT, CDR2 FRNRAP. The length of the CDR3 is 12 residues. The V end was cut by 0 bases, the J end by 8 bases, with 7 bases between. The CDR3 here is CASGLVLSEAFF. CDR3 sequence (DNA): TGTGCTAGTGGTTTGGTACTATCGGAAGCTTTCTTT.

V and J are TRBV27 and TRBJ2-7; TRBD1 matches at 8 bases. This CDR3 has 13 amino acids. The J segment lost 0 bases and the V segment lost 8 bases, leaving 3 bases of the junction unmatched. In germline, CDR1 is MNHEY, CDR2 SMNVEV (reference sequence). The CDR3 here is CASGQGRSYEQYF. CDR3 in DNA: TGTGCCAGCGGACAGGGTCGCTCCTACGAGCAGTACTTC.

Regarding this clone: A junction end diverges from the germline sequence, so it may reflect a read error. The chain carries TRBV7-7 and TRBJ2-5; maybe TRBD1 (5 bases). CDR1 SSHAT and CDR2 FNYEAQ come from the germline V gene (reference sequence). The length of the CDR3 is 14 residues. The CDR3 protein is CASSLGPGQETQYF. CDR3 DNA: TGTGCTAGCAGCTTAGGTCCAGGGCAAGAGACCCAGTACTTC.

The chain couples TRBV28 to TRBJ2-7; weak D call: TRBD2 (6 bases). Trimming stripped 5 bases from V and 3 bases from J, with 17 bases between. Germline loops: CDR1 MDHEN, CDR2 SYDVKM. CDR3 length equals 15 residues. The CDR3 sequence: CASSPPQGGNYEQYF. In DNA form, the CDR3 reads TGTGCCAGCAGTCCCCCCCAGGGCGGGAACTACGAGCAGTACTTC.

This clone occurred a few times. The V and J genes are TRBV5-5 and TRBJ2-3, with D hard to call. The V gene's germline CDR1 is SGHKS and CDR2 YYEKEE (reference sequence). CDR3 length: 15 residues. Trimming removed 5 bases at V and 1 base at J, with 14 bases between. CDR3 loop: CASSSDTAGTDTQYF. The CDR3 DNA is TGTGCCAGCAGTTCAGACACGGCTGGCACAGATACGCAGTATTTT.

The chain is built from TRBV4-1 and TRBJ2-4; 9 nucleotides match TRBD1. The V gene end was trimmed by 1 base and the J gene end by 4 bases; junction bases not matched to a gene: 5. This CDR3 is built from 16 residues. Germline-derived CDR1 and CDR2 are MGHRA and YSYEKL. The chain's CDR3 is CASSQGTGTGKNIQYF. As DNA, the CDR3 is TGCGCCAGCAGCCAAGGGACCGGGACAGGGAAAAACATTCAGTACTTC.

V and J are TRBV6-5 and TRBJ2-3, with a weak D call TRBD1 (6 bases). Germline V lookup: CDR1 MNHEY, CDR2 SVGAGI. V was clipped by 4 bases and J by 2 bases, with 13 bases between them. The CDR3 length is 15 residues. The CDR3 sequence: CASSSLRGYTDTQYF. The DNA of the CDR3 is TGTGCCAGCAGTTCGCTCAGGGGATACACAGATACGCAGTATTTT.

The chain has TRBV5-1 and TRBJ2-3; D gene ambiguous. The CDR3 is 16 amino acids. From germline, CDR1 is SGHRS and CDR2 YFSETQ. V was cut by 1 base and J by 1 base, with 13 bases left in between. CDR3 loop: CASSLLPRSGTDTQYF. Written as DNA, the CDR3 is TGCGCCAGCAGCTTGCTACCCAGGTCAGGCACAGATACGCAGTATTTT. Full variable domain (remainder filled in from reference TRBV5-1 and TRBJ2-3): KAGVTQTPRYLIKTRGQQVTLSCSPISGHRSVSWYQQTPGQGLQFLFEYFSETQRNKGNFPGRFSGRQFSNSRSEMNVSTLELGDSALYLCASSLLPRSGTDTQYFGPGTRLTVL.

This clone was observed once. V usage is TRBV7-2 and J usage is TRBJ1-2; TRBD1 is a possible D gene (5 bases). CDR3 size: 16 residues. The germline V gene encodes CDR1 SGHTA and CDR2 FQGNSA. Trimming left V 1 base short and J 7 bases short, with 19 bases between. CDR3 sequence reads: CASSLGRAAGSSGYTF. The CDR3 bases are TGTGCCAGCAGCTTAGGCAGGGCAGCGGGTAGTAGTGGCTACACCTTC.

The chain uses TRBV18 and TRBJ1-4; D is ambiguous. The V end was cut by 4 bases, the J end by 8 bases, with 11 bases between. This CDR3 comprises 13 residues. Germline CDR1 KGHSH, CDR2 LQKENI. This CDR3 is CASSLGHEEKLFF. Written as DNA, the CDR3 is TGTGCCAGCTCACTTGGGCACGAGGAAAAACTGTTTTTT.

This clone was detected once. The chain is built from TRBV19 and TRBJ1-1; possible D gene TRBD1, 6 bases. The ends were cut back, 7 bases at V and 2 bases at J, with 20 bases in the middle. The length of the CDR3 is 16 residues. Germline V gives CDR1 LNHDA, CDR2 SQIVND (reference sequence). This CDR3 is CASNPIPGQGNTEAFF. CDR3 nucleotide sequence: TGTGCCAGTAATCCTATACCGGGACAAGGAAACACTGAAGCTTTCTTT.

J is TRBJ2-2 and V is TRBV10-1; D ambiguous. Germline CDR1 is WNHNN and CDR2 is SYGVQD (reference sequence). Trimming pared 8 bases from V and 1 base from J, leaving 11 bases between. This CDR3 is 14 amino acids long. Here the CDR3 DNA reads TGCGCCAGCTCCTTGTGGCAGAACACCGGGGAGCTGTTTTTT. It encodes CASSLWQNTGELFF.

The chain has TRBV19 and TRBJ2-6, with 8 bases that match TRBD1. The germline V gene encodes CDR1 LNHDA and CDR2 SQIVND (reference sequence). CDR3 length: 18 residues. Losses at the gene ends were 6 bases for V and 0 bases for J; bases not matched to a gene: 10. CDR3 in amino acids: CASRLGQGLSSGANVLTF. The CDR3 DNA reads TGTGCCAGTAGGCTTGGACAGGGACTTTCCTCTGGGGCCAACGTCCTGACTTTC.

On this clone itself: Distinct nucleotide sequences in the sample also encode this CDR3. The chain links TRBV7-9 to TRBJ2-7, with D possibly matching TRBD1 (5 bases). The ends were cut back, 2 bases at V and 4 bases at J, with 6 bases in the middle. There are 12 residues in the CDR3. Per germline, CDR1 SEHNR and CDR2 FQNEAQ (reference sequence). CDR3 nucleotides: TGTGCCAGCAGCTTATCAGGGTACGAGCAGTACTTC. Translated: CASSLSGYEQYF.

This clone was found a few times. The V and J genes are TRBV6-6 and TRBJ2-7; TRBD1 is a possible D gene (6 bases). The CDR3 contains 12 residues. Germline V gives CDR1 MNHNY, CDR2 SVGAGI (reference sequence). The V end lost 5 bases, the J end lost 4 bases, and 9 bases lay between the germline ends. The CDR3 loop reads CASSIQGYEQYF. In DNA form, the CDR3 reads TGTGCCAGCAGTATACAGGGATACGAGCAGTACTTC.

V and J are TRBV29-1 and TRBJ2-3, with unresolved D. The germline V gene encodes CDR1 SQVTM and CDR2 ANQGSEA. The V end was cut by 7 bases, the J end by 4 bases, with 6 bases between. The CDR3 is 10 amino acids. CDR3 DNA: TGCAGCGCGTTTTCAGATACGCAGTATTTT. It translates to CSAFSDTQYF.

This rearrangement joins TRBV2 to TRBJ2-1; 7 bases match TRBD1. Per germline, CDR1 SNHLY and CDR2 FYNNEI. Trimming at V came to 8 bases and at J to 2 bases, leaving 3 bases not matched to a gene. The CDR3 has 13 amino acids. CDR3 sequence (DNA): TGTGCCAGCGTAGGGGGCGCCTACAATGAGCAGTTCTTC. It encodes CASVGGAYNEQFF.

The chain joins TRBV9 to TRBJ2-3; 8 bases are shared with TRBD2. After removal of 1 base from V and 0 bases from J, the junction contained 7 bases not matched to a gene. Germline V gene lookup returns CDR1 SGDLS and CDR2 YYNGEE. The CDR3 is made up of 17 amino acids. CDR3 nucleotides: TGTGCCAGCAGCGTACCCTTAGCGGGGACTAGCACAGATACGCAGTATTTT. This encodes CASSVPLAGTSTDTQYF.

The CDR3 DNA sequence: TGTGCCAGCAGCTTACAGGGGACGGTGGGCAATCAGCCCCAGCATTTT. It translates to CASSLQGTVGNQPQHF. V is TRBV7-9 and J is TRBJ1-5, with D maybe TRBD1 (6 bases). The CDR3 consists of 16 residues. V was pared by 2 bases and J by 2 bases, with 13 bases between. From germline, CDR1 is SEHNR and CDR2 FQNEAQ (reference sequence).

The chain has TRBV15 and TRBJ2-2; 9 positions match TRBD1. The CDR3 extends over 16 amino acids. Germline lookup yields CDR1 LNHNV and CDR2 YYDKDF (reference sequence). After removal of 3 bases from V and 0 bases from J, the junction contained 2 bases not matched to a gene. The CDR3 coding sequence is TGTGCCACCAGCAGGGGGACAGGGACGAACACCGGGGAGCTGTTTTTT. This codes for CATSRGTGTNTGELFF.

The CDR3 loop reads CASTWTGGKTNYGYTF. CDR3 DNA: TGTGCCAGTACATGGACAGGGGGAAAAACTAACTATGGCTACACCTTC. The V gene is TRBV19, the J gene TRBJ1-2; 10 bases agree with TRBD1. The ends lost 7 bases at V and 0 bases at J; junction bases unmatched: 8. CDR1 is LNHDA and CDR2 is SQIVND in the germline V gene (reference sequence). The CDR3 length is 16 residues.

DNA of the CDR3: TGTGCCTGGAGTGAACAGGCCTACAATGAGCAGTTCTTC. Protein: CAWSEQAYNEQFF. This chain connects TRBV30 to TRBJ2-1, with a tentative D call TRBD1 (5 bases). The CDR3 is 13 residues long. The V end was cut by 1 base, the J end by 2 bases, with 6 bases between. Looked up from germline, CDR1 is GTSNPN and CDR2 is SVGIG (reference sequence).

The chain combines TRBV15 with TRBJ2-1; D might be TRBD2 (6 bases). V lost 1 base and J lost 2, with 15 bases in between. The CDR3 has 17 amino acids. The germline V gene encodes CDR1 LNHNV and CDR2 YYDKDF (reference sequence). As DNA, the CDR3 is TGTGCCACCAGCAGAGCGGGGACTCCCGGACCCTACAATGAGCAGTTCTTC. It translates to CATSRAGTPGPYNEQFF.

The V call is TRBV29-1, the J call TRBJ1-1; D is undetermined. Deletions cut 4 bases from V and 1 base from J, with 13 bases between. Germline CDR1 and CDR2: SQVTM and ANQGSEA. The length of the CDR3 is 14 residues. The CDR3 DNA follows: TGCAGCGTTGCTTTCGGGAGGAAGAACACTGAAGCTTTCTTT. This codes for CSVAFGRKNTEAFF.

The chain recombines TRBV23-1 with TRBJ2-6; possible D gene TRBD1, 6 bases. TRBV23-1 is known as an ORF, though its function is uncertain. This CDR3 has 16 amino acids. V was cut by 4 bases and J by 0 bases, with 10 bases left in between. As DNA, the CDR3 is TGCGCCAGCAGTCCAGGGGCGAACTCTGGGGCCAACGTCCTGACTTTC. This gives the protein CASSPGANSGANVLTF.

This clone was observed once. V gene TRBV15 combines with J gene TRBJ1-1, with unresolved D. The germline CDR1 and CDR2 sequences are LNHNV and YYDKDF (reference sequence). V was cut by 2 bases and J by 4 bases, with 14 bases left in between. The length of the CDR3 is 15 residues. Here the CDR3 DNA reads TGTGCCACCAGCAGAAGACCCCTTCGGGGCACTGAAGCTTTCTTT. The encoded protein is CATSRRPLRGTEAFF.

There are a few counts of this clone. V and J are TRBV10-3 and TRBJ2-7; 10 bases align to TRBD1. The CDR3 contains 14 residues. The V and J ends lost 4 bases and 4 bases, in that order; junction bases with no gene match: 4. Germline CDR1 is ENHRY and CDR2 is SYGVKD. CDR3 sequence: CAISGGQGKYEQYF. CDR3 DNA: TGTGCCATCAGTGGGGGACAGGGGAAATACGAGCAGTACTTC.

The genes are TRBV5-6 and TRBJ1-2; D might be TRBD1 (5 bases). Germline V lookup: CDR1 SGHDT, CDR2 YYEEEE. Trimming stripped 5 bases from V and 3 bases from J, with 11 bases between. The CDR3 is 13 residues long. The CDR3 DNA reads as TGTGCCAGCAGATTTACAGGCTACTATGGCTACACCTTC. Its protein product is CASRFTGYYGYTF.

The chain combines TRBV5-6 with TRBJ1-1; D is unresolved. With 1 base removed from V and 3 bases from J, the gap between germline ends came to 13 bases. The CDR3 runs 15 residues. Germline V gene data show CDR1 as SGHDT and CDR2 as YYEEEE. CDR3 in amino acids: CASSLSGWRDTEAFF. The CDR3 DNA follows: TGTGCCAGCAGCTTGAGTGGGTGGCGGGACACTGAAGCTTTCTTT. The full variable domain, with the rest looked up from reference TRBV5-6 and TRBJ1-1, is DAGVTQSPTHLIKTRGQQVTLRCSPKSGHDTVSWYQQALGQGPQFIFQYYEEEERQRGNFPDRFSGHQFPNYSSELNVNALLLGDSALYLCASSLSGWRDTEAFFGQGTRLTVV.